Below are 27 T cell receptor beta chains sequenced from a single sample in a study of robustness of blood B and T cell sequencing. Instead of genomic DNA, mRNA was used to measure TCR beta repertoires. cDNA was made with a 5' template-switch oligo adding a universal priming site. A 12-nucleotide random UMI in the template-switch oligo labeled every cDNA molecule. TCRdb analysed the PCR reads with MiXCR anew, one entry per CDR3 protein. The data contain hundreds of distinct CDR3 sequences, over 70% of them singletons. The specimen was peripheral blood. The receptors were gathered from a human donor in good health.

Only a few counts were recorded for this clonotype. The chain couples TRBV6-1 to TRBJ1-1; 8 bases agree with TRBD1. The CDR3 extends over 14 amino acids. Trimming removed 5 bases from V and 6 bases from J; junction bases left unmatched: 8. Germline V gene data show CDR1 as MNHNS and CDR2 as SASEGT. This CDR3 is CASSLSLTGAEAFF. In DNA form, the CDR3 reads TGTGCCAGCAGTCTTTCTCTGACAGGGGCTGAAGCTTTCTTT.

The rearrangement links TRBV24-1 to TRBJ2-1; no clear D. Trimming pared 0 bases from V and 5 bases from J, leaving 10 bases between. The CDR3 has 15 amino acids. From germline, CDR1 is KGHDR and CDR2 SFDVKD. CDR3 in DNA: TGTGCCACCAGTGATTTGCAGAGGACCGACAATGAGCAGTTCTTC. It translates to CATSDLQRTDNEQFF.

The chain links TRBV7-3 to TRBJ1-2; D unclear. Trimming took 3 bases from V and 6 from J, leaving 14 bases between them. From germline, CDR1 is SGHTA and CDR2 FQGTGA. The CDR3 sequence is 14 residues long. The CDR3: CASSFPMATHGYTF. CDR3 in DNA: TGTGCCAGCAGCTTCCCAATGGCTACTCATGGCTACACCTTC.

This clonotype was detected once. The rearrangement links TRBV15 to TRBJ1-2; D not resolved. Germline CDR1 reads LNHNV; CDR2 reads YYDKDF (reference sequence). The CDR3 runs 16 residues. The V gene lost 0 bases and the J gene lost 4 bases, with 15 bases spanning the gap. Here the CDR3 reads CATSRDGVGTFYGYTF. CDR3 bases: TGTGCCACCAGCAGAGATGGGGTAGGCACCTTCTATGGCTACACCTTC. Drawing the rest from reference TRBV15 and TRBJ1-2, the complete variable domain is DAMVIQNPRYQVTQFGKPVTLSCSQTLNHNVMYWYQQKSSQAPKLLFHYYDKDFNNEADTPDNFQSRRPNTSFCFLDIRSPGLGDTAMYLCATSRDGVGTFYGYTFGSGTRLTVV.

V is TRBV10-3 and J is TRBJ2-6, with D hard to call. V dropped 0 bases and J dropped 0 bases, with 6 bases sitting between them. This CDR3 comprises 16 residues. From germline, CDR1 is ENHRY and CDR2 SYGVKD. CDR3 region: CAISESALSGANVLTF. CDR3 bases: TGTGCCATCAGTGAGTCAGCCCTCTCTGGGGCCAACGTCCTGACTTTC.

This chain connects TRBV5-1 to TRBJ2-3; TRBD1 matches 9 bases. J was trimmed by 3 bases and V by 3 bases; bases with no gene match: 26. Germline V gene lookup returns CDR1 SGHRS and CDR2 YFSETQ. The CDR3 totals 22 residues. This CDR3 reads CASSWDRARALGYLNQTDTQYF. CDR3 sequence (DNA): TGCGCCAGCAGCTGGGACAGGGCGCGGGCGCTTGGGTACCTCAACCAAACAGATACGCAGTATTTT.

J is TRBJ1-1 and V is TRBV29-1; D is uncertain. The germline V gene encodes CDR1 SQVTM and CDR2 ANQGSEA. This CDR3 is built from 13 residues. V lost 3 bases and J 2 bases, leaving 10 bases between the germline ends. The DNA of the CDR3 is TGCAGCGTTGATCCGTACACAAACACTGAAGCTTTCTTT. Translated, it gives CSVDPYTNTEAFF. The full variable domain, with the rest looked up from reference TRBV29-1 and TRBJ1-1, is SAVISQKPSRDICQRGTSLTIQCQVDSQVTMMFWYRQQPGQSLTLIATANQGSEATYESGFVIDKFPISRPNLTFSTLTVSNMSPEDSSIYLCSVDPYTNTEAFFGQGTRLTVV.

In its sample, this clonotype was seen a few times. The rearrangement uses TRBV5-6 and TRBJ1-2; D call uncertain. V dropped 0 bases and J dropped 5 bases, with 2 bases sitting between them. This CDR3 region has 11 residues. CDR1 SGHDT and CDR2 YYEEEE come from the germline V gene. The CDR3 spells CASSLGYGYTF. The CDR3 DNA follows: TGTGCCAGCAGCTTGGGGTATGGCTACACCTTC.

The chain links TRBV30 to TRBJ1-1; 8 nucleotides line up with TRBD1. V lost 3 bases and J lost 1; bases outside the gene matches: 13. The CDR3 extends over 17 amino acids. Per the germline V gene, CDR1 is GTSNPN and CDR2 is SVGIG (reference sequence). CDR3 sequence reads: CAWSPGQGFVRNTEAFF. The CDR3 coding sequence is TGTGCCTGGAGCCCCGGACAGGGTTTCGTCCGGAACACTGAAGCTTTCTTT.

The DNA for the CDR3 is TGTGCCACCAGCAGACTTCCGGGACAGGGGGGCGAGCAGTACTTC. As protein: CATSRLPGQGGEQYF. V is TRBV15 and J is TRBJ2-7, with 11 nucleotides matching TRBD1. V trimming: 2 bases; J trimming: 6 bases; junction bases outside the gene matches: 6. Germline assignment: CDR1 LNHNV and CDR2 YYDKDF (reference sequence). The CDR3 covers 15 residues.

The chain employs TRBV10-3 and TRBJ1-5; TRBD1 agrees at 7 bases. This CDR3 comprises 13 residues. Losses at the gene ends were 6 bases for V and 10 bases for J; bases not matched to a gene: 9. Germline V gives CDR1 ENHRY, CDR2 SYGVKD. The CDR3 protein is CAISGQVDGPQHF. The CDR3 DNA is TGTGCCATCAGCGGACAGGTTGATGGACCCCAGCATTTT.

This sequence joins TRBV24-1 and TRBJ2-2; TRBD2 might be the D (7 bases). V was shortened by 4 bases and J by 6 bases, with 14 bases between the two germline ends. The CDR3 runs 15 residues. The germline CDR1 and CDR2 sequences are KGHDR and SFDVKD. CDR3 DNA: TGTGCCACCAGTGAAGCATCCGGGGGGCCCGGGGAGCTGTTTTTT. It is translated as CATSEASGGPGELFF.

The CDR3 here is CASSTVRADTQYF. CDR3 sequence (DNA): TGTGCCAGCAGCACTGTCCGGGCAGATACGCAGTATTTT. This rearrangement joins TRBV5-6 to TRBJ2-3; no clear D. V was trimmed by 4 bases and J by 4 bases, leaving 10 bases between them. Germline lookup yields CDR1 SGHDT and CDR2 YYEEEE. CDR3 length: 13 residues.

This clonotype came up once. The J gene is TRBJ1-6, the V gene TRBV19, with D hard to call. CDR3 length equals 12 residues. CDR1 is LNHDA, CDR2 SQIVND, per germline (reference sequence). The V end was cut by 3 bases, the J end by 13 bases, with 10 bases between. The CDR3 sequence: CASSIEGGPLHF. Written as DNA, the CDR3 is TGTGCCAGTAGTATCGAGGGTGGTCCCCTCCACTTT.

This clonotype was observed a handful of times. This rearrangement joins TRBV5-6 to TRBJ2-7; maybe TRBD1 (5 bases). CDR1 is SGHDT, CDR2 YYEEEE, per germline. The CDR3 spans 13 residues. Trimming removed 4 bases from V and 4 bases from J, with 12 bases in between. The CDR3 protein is CASSPRQFYEQYF. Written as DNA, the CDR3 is TGTGCCAGCAGCCCAAGACAGTTTTACGAGCAGTACTTC.

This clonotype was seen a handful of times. The CDR3 protein is CASSWTLSGVPYEQYF. In nucleotides, the CDR3 is TGCGCCAGCAGCTGGACTTTAAGCGGGGTTCCCTACGAGCAGTACTTC. The chain recombines TRBV5-1 with TRBJ2-7, with TRBD2 matching over 7 bases. CDR1 is SGHRS and CDR2 is YFSETQ in the germline V gene. V trimming: 3 bases; J trimming: 2 bases; junction bases outside the gene matches: 11. CDR3 size: 16 residues. Supplemented by reference TRBV5-1 and TRBJ2-7, the full variable domain reads KAGVTQTPRYLIKTRGQQVTLSCSPISGHRSVSWYQQTPGQGLQFLFEYFSETQRNKGNFPGRFSGRQFSNSRSEMNVSTLELGDSALYLCASSWTLSGVPYEQYFGPGTRLTVT.

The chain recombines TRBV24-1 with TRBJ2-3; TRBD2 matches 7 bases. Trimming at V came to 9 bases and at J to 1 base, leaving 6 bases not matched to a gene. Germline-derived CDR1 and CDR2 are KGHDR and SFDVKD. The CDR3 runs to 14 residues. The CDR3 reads CATRAAGGTDTQYF. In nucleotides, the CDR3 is TGTGCCACCCGGGCGGCGGGGGGCACAGATACGCAGTATTTT.

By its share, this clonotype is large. CDR3 sequence reads: CATSRGLTANYGYTF. The DNA for the CDR3 is TGTGCCACCAGCAGAGGACTGACAGCAAACTATGGCTACACCTTC. The chain couples TRBV15 to TRBJ1-2; D is perhaps TRBD1 (5 bases). The V end lost 1 base, the J end lost 2 bases, and 11 bases lay between the germline ends. The CDR3 spans 15 residues. Germline V gene sequence: CDR1 LNHNV, CDR2 YYDKDF (reference sequence).

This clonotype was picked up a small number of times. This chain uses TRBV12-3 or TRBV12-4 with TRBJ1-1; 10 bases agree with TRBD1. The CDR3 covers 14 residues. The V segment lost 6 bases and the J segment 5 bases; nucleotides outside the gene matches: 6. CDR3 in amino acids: CASRPGQGRTEAFF. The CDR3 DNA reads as TGTGCCAGCAGGCCGGGACAGGGGAGGACTGAAGCTTTCTTT.

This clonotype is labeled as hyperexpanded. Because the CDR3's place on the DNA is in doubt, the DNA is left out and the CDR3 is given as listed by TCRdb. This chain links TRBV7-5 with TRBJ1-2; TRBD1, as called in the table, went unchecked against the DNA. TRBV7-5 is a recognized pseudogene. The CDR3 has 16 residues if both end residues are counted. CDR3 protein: CISVSEAWGRGYGYTF.

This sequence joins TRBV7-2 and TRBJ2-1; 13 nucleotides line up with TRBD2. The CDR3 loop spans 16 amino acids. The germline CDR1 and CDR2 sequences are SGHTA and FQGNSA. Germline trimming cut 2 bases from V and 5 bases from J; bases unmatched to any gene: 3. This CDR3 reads CASSLRLAGGHNEQFF. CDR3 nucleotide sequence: TGTGCCAGCAGCTTACGACTAGCGGGGGGACACAATGAGCAGTTCTTC.

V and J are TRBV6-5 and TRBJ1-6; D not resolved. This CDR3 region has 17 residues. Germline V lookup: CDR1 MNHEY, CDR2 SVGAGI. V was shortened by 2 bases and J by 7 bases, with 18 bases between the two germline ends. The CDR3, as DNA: TGTGCCAGCAGTTACCGTCAGCCACAGTACCTCAATTCACCCCTCCACTTT. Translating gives CASSYRQPQYLNSPLHF.

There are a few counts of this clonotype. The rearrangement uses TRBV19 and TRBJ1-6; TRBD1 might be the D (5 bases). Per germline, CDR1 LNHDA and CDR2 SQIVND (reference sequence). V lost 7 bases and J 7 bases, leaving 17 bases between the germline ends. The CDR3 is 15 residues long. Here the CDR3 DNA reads TGTGCCAGTACCAATGGCAGGGTAGTAAATTCACCCCTCCACTTT. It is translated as CASTNGRVVNSPLHF.

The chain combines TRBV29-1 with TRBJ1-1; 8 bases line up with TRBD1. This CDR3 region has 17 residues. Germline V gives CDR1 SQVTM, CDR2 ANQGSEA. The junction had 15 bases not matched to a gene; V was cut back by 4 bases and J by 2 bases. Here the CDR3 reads CSVAGLDRVGFNTEAFF. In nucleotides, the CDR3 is TGCAGCGTTGCGGGGTTGGACAGGGTTGGGTTCAACACTGAAGCTTTCTTT.

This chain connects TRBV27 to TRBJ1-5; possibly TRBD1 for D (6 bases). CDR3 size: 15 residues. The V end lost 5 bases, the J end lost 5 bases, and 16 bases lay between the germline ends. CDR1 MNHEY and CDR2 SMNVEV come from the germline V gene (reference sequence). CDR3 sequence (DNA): TGTGCCAGCAGTCCAATCCGGGACACCCATCAGCCCCAGCATTTT. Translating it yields CASSPIRDTHQPQHF.

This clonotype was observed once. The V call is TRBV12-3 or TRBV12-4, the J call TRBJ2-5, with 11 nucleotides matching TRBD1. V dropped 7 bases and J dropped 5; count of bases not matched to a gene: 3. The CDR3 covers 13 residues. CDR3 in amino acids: CASKGQGVETQYF. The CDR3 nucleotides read TGTGCCAGCAAGGGACAGGGGGTCGAGACCCAGTACTTC.

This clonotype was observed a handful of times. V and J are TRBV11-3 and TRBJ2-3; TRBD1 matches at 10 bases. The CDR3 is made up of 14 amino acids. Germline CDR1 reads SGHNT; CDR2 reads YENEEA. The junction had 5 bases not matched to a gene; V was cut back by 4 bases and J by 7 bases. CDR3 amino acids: CASSSGTGEYTQYF. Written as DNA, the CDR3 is TGTGCCAGCAGCTCCGGGACAGGGGAATATACGCAGTATTTT.